These T cell receptor beta chains were read from a single sample in a study of read filtering for tumor transcriptome and immune sequencing. TCRdb reprocessed the reads with MiXCR, giving one entry per CDR3 protein. The repertoire holds 120,000 or so distinct CDR3 sequences, over 10% seen once, with more than 9.5% in the top ten. Input material: a population of CD138-negative cells sorted from bone marrow. The receptors stem from a donor over 35 with multiple myeloma. CDR3s include the opening cysteine and the closing phenylalanine or tryptophan. D genes are given only for firm matches.

D: -
J: TRBJ2-5
V: TRBV20-1
CDR3: CSARPLRGDQETQYF

D: TRBD1
J: TRBJ2-3
V: TRBV29-1
CDR3: CSVAPGQITDTQYF

D: TRBD2
J: TRBJ2-1
V: TRBV9
CDR3: CASSSRDYSYNEQFF

D: TRBD1
J: TRBJ1-1
V: TRBV5-1
CDR3: CASSGGQKIGAFF

D: -
J: TRBJ2-1
V: TRBV20-1
CDR3: CSARDPLDSYNEQFF

D: -
J: TRBJ2-1
V: TRBV9
CDR3: CANSVGQRGGEQFF

D: -
J: TRBJ1-1
V: TRBV7-2
CDR3: CASSRGSDHTEAFF

D: -
J: TRBJ1-4
V: TRBV6-1
CDR3: CASRTRRDGEKLFF

D: TRBD2
J: TRBJ2-1
V: TRBV20-1
CDR3: CSAGMKTSGGPDEQFF

D: TRBD1
J: TRBJ2-7
V: TRBV2
CDR3: CASSDTGASEQYF

D: TRBD1
J: TRBJ2-5
V: TRBV29-1
CDR3: CSVDRGLETQYF

D: -
J: TRBJ1-1
V: TRBV6-2/TRBV6-3
CDR3: CASRTPRFVNTEAFF

D: -
J: TRBJ1-1
V: TRBV5-1
CDR3: CASSTGPGAGDTEAFF

D: -
J: TRBJ2-2
V: TRBV7-2
CDR3: CASSLAGEVTGELFF

D: -
J: TRBJ2-5
V: TRBV2
CDR3: CASRRTVYQETQYF

D: TRBD2
J: TRBJ2-3
V: TRBV20-1
CDR3: CSARGILPSGRPSTDTQYF

D: -
J: TRBJ2-1
V: TRBV5-1
CDR3: CASSQLARPSNEQFF

D: TRBD1
J: TRBJ2-1
V: TRBV5-1
CDR3: CASSPGQGIRNEQFF

D: -
J: TRBJ1-2
V: TRBV5-1
CDR3: CASSSEGPPSPAGHTF

D: TRBD2
J: TRBJ2-2
V: TRBV3-1
CDR3: CASSLTSGVLAGELFF

D: -
J: TRBJ2-2
V: TRBV6-1
CDR3: CASSESVAGELFF

D: TRBD1
J: TRBJ1-5
V: TRBV6-1
CDR3: CASSGQSNQPQHF

D: -
J: TRBJ2-1
V: TRBV14
CDR3: CASSQAFGTYAYNEQFF

D: TRBD1
J: TRBJ2-1
V: TRBV20-1
CDR3: CSASGTGGQYNEQFF

D: -
J: TRBJ2-3
V: TRBV28
CDR3: CASSWAGEDTQYF

D: -
J: TRBJ2-1
V: TRBV7-9
CDR3: CASSHLYNEQFF

D: -
J: TRBJ1-1
V: TRBV7-9
CDR3: CASSHDGGDAFF

D: -
J: TRBJ2-2
V: TRBV9
CDR3: CASSVELAGELFF

D: -
J: TRBJ2-1
V: TRBV3-1
CDR3: CASSQDPGEHSYNEQFF

D: -
J: TRBJ2-6
V: TRBV6-1
CDR3: CASLQEPYSGANVLTF

D: -
J: TRBJ2-4
V: TRBV29-1
CDR3: CSVGPGTKNIQYF

D: -
J: TRBJ1-1
V: TRBV6-6
CDR3: CASSYSGAQANTEAFF

D: TRBD2
J: TRBJ2-6
V: TRBV5-1
CDR3: CASSPWTSPSGANVLTF

D: -
J: TRBJ2-1
V: TRBV2
CDR3: CASSRSPNEQFF

D: TRBD1
J: TRBJ1-1
V: TRBV28
CDR3: CASRIAGGTEAFF

D: -
J: TRBJ2-1
V: TRBV7-2
CDR3: CASSLEPLIPNEQFF

D: TRBD1
J: TRBJ2-1
V: TRBV7-6
CDR3: CASSPGTGAFNEQFF

D: -
J: TRBJ2-5
V: TRBV30
CDR3: CAWSTGTIQETQYF

D: -
J: TRBJ1-3
V: TRBV12-3/TRBV12-4
CDR3: CASRGDAGSSGNTIYF

D: TRBD2
J: TRBJ2-5
V: TRBV20-1
CDR3: CSASVAGGQETQYF

D: -
J: TRBJ1-1
V: TRBV7-2
CDR3: CASSLDSLAEAFF

D: TRBD1
J: TRBJ1-6
V: TRBV9
CDR3: CASSVGQGDSPLHF

D: -
J: TRBJ1-2
V: TRBV7-2
CDR3: CASSLHGGANYGYTF

D: -
J: TRBJ2-7
V: TRBV29-1
CDR3: CSVESPVAPSSYEQYF

D: TRBD2
J: TRBJ2-7
V: TRBV20-1
CDR3: CSAGLAGPYEQYF

D: -
J: TRBJ1-5
V: TRBV3-1
CDR3: CASSQAGENQPQHF

D: TRBD1
J: TRBJ1-2
V: TRBV7-9
CDR3: CASSLSGDRPAGYTF